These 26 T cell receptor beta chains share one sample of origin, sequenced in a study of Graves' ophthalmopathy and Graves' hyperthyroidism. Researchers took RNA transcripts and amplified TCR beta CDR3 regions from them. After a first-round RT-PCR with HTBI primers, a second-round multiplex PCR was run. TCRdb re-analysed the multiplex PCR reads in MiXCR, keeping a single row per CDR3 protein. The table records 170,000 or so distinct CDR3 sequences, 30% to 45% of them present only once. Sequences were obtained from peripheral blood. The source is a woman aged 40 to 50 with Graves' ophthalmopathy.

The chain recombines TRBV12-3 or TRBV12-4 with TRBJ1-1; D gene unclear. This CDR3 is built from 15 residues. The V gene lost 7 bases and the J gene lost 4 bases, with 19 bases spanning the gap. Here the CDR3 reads CASTPVTGGGTEAFF. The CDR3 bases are TGTGCCAGCACCCCCGTTACGGGAGGCGGCACTGAAGCTTTCTTT.

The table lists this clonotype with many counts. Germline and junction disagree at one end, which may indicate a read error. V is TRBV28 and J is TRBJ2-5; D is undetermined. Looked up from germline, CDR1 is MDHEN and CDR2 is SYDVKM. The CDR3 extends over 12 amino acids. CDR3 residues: CASRRYQGTQYF. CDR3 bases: TGTGCCAGCAGACGCTATCAAGGGACCCAGTACTTC.

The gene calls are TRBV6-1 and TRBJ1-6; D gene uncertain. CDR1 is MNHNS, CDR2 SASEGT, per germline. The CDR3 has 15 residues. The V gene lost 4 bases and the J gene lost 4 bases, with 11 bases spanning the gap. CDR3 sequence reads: CASSGLVGYNSPLHF. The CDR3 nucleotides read TGTGCCAGCAGTGGACTGGTGGGGTATAATTCACCCCTCCACTTT.

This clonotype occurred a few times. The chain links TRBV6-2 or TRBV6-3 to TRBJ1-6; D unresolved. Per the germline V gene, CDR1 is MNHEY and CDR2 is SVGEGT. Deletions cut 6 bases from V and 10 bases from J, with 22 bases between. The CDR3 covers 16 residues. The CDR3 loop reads CASRSQRTLTGSPLHF. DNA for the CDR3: TGTGCCAGCAGATCCCAAAGGACCTTAACGGGGTCACCCCTCCACTTT.

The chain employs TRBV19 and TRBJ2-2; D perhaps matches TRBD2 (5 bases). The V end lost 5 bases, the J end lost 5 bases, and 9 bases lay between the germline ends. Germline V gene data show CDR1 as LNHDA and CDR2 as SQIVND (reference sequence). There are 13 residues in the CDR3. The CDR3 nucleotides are TGTGCCAGTAGTGCCGGGGTGACCGGGGAGCTGTTTTTT. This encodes CASSAGVTGELFF.

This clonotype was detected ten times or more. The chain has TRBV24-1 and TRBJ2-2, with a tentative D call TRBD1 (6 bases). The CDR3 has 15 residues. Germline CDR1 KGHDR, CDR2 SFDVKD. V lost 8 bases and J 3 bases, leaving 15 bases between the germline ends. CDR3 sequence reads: CATTRGDIYTGELFF. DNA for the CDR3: TGTGCCACCACCAGGGGCGACATATACACCGGGGAGCTGTTTTTT.

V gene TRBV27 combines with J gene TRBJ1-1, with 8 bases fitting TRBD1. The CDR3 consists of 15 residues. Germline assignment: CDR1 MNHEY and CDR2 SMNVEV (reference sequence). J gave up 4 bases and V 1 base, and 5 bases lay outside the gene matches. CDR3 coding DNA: TGTGCCAGCAGTTTATATGGGGACAGGACCACTGAAGCTTTCTTT. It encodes CASSLYGDRTTEAFF.

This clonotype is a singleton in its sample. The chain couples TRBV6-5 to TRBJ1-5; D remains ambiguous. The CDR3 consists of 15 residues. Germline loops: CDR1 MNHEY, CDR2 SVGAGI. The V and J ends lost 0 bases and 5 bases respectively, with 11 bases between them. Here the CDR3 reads CASSYSGRNHQPQHF. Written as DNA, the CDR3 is TGTGCCAGCAGTTACTCGGGCAGGAATCATCAGCCCCAGCATTTT.

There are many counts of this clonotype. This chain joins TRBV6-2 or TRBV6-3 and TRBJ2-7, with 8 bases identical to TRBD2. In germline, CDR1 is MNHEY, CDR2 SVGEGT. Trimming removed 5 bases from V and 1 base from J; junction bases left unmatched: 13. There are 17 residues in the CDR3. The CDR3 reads CASSLQTSGGLSYEQYF. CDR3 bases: TGTGCCAGCAGTCTACAAACAAGCGGGGGCCTATCCTACGAGCAGTACTTC.

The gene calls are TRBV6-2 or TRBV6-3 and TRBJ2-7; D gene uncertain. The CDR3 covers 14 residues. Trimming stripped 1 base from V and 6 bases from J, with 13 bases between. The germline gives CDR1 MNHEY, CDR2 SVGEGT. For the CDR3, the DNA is TGTGCCAGCAGTTACTTCAGGTCCGATGGCGAGCAGTACTTC. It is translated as CASSYFRSDGEQYF.

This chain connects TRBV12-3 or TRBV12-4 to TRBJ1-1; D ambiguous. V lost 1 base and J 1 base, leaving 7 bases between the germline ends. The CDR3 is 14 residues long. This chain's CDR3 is CASSLGSQNTEAFF. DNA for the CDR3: TGTGCCAGCAGTTTAGGCAGCCAGAACACTGAAGCTTTCTTT.

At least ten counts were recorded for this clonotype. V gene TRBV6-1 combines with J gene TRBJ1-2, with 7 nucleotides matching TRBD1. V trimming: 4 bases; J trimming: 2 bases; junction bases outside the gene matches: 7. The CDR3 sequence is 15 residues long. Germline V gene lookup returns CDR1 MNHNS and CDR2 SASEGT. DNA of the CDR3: TGTGCCAGCAGTGGCGGGACAGATGGAAACTATGGCTACACCTTC. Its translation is CASSGGTDGNYGYTF.

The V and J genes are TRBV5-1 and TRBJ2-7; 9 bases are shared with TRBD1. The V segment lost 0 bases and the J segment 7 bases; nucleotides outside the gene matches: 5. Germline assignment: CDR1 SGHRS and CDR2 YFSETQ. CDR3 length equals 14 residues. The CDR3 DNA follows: TGCGCCAGCAGCTTGGGGGACAGGGAGCGGGAGCAGTACTTC. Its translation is CASSLGDREREQYF.

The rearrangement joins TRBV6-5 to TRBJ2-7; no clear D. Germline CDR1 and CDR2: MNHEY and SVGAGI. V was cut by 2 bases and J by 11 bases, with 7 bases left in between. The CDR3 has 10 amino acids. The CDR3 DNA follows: TGTGCCAGCAGTTACGTCACTAAGTACTTC. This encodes CASSYVTKYF.

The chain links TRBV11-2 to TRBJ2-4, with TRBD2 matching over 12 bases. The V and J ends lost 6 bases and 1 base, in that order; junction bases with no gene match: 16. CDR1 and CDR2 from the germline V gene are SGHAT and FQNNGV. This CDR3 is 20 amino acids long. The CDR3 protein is CASSLRLAGASTNAKNIQYF. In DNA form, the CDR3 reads TGTGCCAGCAGTCTCCGACTAGCGGGAGCCTCTACTAATGCCAAAAACATTCAGTACTTC. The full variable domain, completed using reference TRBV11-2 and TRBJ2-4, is EAGVAQSPRYKIIEKRQSVAFWCNPISGHATLYWYQQILGQGPKLLIQFQNNGVVDDSQLPKDRFSAERLKGVDSTLKIQPAKLEDSAVYLCASSLRLAGASTNAKNIQYFGAGTRLSVL.

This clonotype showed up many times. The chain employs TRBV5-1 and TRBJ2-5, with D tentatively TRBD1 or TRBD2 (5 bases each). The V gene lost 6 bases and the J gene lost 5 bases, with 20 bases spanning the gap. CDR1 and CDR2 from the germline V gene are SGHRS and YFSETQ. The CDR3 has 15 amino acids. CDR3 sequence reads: CASIRDAGAYETQYF. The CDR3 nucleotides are TGCGCCAGCATAAGGGACGCCGGGGCATACGAGACCCAGTACTTC.

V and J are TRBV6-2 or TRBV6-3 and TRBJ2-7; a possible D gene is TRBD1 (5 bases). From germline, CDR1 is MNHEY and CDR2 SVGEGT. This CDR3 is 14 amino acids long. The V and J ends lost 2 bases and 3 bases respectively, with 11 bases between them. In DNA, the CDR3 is TGTGCCAGCAGTTACATGAGACAGAACTACGAGCAGTACTTC. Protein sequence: CASSYMRQNYEQYF.

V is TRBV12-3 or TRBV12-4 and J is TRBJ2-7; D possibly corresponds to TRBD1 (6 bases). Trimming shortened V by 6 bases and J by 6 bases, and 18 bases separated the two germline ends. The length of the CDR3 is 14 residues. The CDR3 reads CASSLGEGGVEQYF. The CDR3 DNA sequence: TGTGCCAGCAGCCTCGGTGAAGGGGGTGTCGAGCAGTACTTC.

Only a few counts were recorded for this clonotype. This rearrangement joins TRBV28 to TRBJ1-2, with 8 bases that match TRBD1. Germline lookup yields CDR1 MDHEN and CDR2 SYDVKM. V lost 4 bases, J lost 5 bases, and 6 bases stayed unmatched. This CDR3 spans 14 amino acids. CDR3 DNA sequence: TGTGCCAGCAGTTCGGGACAGGCGGTTTATGGCTACACCTTC. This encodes CASSSGQAVYGYTF.

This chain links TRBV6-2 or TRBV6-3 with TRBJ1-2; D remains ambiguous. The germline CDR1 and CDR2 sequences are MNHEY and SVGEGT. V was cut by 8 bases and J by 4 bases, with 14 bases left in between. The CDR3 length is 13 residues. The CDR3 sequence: CASGRDGAYGYTF. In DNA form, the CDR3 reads TGTGCCAGCGGGCGAGACGGAGCCTATGGCTACACCTTC.

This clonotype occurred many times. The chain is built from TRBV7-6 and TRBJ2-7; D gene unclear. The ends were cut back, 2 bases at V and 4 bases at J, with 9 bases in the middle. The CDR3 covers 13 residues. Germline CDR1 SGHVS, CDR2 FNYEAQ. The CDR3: CASSLSESYEQYF. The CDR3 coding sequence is TGTGCCAGCAGCTTATCTGAATCTTACGAGCAGTACTTC.

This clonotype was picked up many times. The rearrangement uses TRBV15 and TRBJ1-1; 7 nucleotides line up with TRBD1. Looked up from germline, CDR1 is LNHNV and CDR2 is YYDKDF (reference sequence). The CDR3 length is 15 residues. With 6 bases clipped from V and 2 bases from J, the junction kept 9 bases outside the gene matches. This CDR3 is CATREHRGGNTEAFF. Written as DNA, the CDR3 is TGTGCCACCAGAGAACACAGGGGAGGTAACACTGAAGCTTTCTTT.

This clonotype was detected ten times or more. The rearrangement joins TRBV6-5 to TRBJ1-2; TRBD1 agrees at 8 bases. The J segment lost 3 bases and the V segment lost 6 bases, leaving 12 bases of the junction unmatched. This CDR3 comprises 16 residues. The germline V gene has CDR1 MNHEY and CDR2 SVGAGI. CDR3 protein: CASRVQGVVEDYGYTF. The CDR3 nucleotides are TGTGCCAGCAGGGTACAGGGGGTGGTTGAGGACTATGGCTACACCTTC.

CDR3 sequence: CASSHGRGGTGEKKIEAFF. CDR3 DNA sequence: TGCGCCAGCAGCCATGGCCGGGGTGGGACAGGGGAGAAAAAAATTGAAGCTTTCTTT. The V call is TRBV4-1, the J call TRBJ1-1; 10 bases line up with TRBD1. CDR1 is MGHRA, CDR2 YSYEKL, per germline. The V segment lost 3 bases and the J segment 7 bases; nucleotides outside the gene matches: 20. This CDR3 has 19 residues.

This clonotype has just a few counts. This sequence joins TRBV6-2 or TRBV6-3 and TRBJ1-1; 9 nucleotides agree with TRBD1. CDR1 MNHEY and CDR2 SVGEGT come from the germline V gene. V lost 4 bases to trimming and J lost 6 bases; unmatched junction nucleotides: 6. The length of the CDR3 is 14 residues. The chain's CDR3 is CASSWDRDSPEAFF. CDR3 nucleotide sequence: TGTGCCAGCAGTTGGGACAGGGATTCCCCTGAAGCTTTCTTT.

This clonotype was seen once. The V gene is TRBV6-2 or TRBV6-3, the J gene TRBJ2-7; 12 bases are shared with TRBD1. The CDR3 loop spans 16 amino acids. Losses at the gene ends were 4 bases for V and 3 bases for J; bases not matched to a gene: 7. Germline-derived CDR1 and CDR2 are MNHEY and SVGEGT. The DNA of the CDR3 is TGTGCCAGCAGTTTATCCGGGACAGGGGGCCTCTACGAGCAGTACTTC. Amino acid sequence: CASSLSGTGGLYEQYF.